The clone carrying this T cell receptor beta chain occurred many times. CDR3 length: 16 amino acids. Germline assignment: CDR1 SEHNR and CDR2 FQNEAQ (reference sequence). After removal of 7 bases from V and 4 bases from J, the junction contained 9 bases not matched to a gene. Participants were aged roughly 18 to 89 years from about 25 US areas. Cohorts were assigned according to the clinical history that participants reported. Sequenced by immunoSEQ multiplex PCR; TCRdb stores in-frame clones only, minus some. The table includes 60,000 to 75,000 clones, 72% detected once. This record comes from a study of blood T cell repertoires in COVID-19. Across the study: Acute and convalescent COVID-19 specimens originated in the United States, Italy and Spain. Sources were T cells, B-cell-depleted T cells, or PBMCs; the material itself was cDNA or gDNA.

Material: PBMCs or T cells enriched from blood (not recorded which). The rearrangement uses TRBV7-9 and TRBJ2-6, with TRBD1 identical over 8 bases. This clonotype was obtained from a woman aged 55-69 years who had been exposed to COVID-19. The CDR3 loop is CASTDQGAAGANVLTF. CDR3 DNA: TGTGCCAGCACCGACCAGGGGGCAGCAGGGGCCAACGTCCTGACTTTC.